Sequencing of this T cell receptor beta chain was carried out in a study of CD8 T cells in ankylosing spondylitis. Notes on the study in general: Disease-linked clones were reportedly significantly enriched in matched ankylosing spondylitis synovial fluid.

This clonotype was recorded at least ten times. Its antigen is unidentified. Germline V gives CDR1 SEHNR, CDR2 FQNEAQ (reference sequence). The CDR3 consists of 10 residues. Each TCR beta library was made by quantitative 5'-RACE that incorporated molecular barcodes. MiXCR, applied by TCRdb to the 5' RACE reads, yields one record per CDR3 protein. The sample records about 69,000 distinct CDR3 sequences, under 5.5% being singletons. The chain is built from TRBV7-9 and TRBJ2-1; 7 nucleotides match TRBD2. Sequencing was carried out using blood, either unsorted or a sorted T cell fraction (not recorded which). The clonotype comes from a male donor with ankylosing spondylitis or in good health (not recorded which). The CDR3 DNA reads as TGTGTAGGGGCGGGGGATGAGCAGTTCTTC. Its translation: CVGAGDEQFF.